This T cell receptor (beta chain) was captured by sequencing in a study of spatial heterogeneity in lung cancer. Time point indicated: sample taken at primary tumor resection. Donors were fewer than 90 untreated early-stage non-small cell lung cancer patients. Whole RNA, which was extracted from tumor, nontumor lung tissue or frozen PBMC, was sequenced without any cell sorting. Looked up from germline, CDR1 is SGHAT and CDR2 is FQNNGV. The CDR3 is made up of 13 amino acids. V was shortened by 1 base and J by 6 bases, with 10 bases between the two germline ends. This clonotype was counted at least ten times. Its antigen is currently unknown. Individually, TCR cDNA molecules were each labelled with a unique molecular identifier. TCRdb used MiXCR to reprocess the 5' RACE reads, holding one entry per CDR3 protein. The sample lists some 13,000 distinct CDR3 sequences, around 4.1% occurring once. The study's findings and limits: Ubiquitous expanded tumor TCRs appeared in blood more at resection than follow-up.

This chain links TRBV11-2 with TRBJ2-7, with a tentative D call TRBD2 (5 bases). This material consisted of PBMCs, taken at surgery. This receptor was identified in a male donor with early-stage non-small cell lung cancer. The CDR3 DNA reads TGTGCCAGCAGCTTAGCGGGTAGCGCCGAGCAGTACTTC. This sequence encodes CASSLAGSAEQYF.